These 6 T cell receptor beta chains were all obtained from the same sample, sequenced in a study of T cell clusters in autoimmune cytopenias. Multiplex touch-down PCR amplified TRB using TRB-A and TRB-B pools in one tube. For each CDR3 protein, TCRdb gives one entry from its re-call of the multiplex PCR reads, without DNA. The sample table sets out about 5,000 distinct CDR3 sequences. TRB was amplified from about 260 ng of peripheral blood genomic DNA per sample. This sample was shared with a second study, whose subject was T cell repertoires in aging, cancer and after chemotherapy.

Sequenced sample: peripheral blood. The receptor source for this set is a human donor in good health.

This clonotype is labeled medium-sized (0.01 to 0.1%) based on frequency. The gene calls are TRBV5-5 and TRBJ1-2; the TCRdb D gene call, TRBD1, has no DNA to confirm it. This CDR3 is built from 14 residues. In germline, CDR1 is SGHKS, CDR2 YYEKEE (reference sequence). CDR3 sequence: CASSSLQGNYGYTF.

This clonotype counts as medium-sized by frequency. The genes are TRBV30 and TRBJ2-1. This CDR3 has 15 amino acids. Germline loops: CDR1 GTSNPN, CDR2 SVGIG (reference sequence). CDR3 sequence reads: CAWSVRRNPNNEQFF.

This clonotype shows up as medium-sized by frequency. The chain employs TRBV30 and TRBJ2-6. This CDR3 is 13 amino acids long. Germline CDR1 is GTSNPN and CDR2 is SVGIG (reference sequence). CDR3 protein: CAWSWSGANVLTF.

This clonotype is classed as medium-sized by frequency. The gene calls are TRBV6-5 and TRBJ1-3. Germline CDR1 is MNHEY and CDR2 is SVGAGI. CDR3 size: 13 residues. Here the CDR3 reads CASRWVNGNTIYF.

The CDR3 sequence: CASRPRNRGYDNTEAFF. This chain connects TRBV4-1 to TRBJ1-1; as DNA is missing, the TRBD1 call by TCRdb cannot be tested. Germline CDR1 reads MGHRA; CDR2 reads YSYEKL. CDR3 length: 17 residues.

The V call is TRBV6-4, the J call TRBJ1-2. In germline, CDR1 is MRHNA, CDR2 SNTAGT. This CDR3 contains 12 residues. CDR3 sequence: CASTHQVYGYTF.